The sequence of this TCR beta chain was determined in a study of T-cell reconstitution after alpha-beta-depleted transplantation in children. This clonotype has just a few counts. As it was prepared, the TCRbeta library received unique molecular identifiers. TCRdb re-called the PCR reads through MiXCR, storing one row per CDR3 protein. The sample records around 340,000 distinct CDR3 sequences, roughly 14% being singletons. This sequence was found in a human donor who donated a stem cell graft to a child with Fanconi anemia. Sequenced material: PBMCs, taken from the stem cell graft.

The CDR3 protein is CATSDSKTGNIQYF. The CDR3 DNA reads TGTGCCACCAGTGATTCCAAGACGGGAAACATTCAGTACTTC. The chain has TRBV24-1 and TRBJ2-4, with D uncertain. Germline V lookup: CDR1 KGHDR, CDR2 SFDVKD. Trimming left V 2 bases short and J 6 bases short, with 10 bases between. This CDR3 spans 14 amino acids.